A single sample is the source of the 16 T cell receptor beta chains below, sequenced in a study of cytomegalovirus exposure and HLA in healthy donors. The PCR made use of 60 Vbeta and 13 Jbeta primers. TCRdb keeps only in-frame clones here, not all; method: immunoSEQ multiplex PCR. The sample has around 140,000 clones; 78% are singletons. Sequencing used PBMCs. These receptors were collected from a woman aged 18-29 years in good health and CMV-seropositive.

This rearrangement joins TRBV5-1 to TRBJ1-2; possible D gene TRBD1, 5 bases. CDR1 and CDR2 (germline): SGHRS, YFSETQ. There are 15 residues in the CDR3. With 0 bases removed from V and 4 bases from J, the gap between germline ends came to 13 bases. The CDR3 nucleotides are TGCGCCAGCAGCTTGGGGAAGACCGGGGGCTATGGCTACACCTTC. This translates into CASSLGKTGGYGYTF.

The gene calls are TRBV2 and TRBJ2-5, with a possible D match to TRBD1 (6 bases). This CDR3 has 13 residues. The germline CDR1 and CDR2 sequences are SNHLY and FYNNEI. V lost 8 bases to trimming and J lost 3 bases, with 13 bases between them. The CDR3 spells CASLKGTKETQYF. Here the CDR3 DNA reads TGTGCCAGCCTTAAGGGGACAAAAGAGACCCAGTACTTC.

The chain links TRBV5-1 to TRBJ1-6; TRBD1 matches 7 bases. The CDR3 consists of 15 residues. Germline V gene data show CDR1 as SGHRS and CDR2 as YFSETQ. V gave up 1 base and J gave up 7 bases; unmatched junction bases: 5. The CDR3 DNA reads TGCGCCAGCAGCTTGTTGACGGACAGGAATTCACCCCTCCACTTT. It yields the protein CASSLLTDRNSPLHF.

J is TRBJ2-1 and V is TRBV6-4; 8 bases map to TRBD2. V gave up 2 bases and J gave up 0 bases; unmatched junction bases: 0. CDR1 and CDR2 (germline): MRHNA, SNTAGT. CDR3 length: 15 amino acids. The CDR3 sequence is CASSDTSGSYNEQFF. CDR3 nucleotide sequence: TGTGCCAGCAGTGACACTAGCGGCTCCTACAATGAGCAGTTCTTC.

This clone was seen a few times. This sequence joins TRBV27 and TRBJ1-5, with 9 nucleotides matching TRBD1. The germline gives CDR1 MNHEY, CDR2 SMNVEV (reference sequence). The CDR3 totals 16 residues. V shed 6 bases and J 6 bases; nucleotides not matched to a gene: 12. The CDR3 loop reads CASSTGTGRGIQPQHF. In DNA form, the CDR3 reads TGTGCCAGCAGCACCGGGACAGGGAGGGGGATTCAGCCCCAGCATTTT.

Only a few counts were recorded for this clone. The chain joins TRBV6-5 to TRBJ1-5; TRBD1 is a possible D gene (5 bases). Looked up from germline, CDR1 is MNHEY and CDR2 is SVGAGI. The CDR3 totals 15 residues. The V end was cut by 2 bases, the J end by 4 bases, with 12 bases between. CDR3 sequence: CASSYGWGGNQPQHF. In nucleotides, the CDR3 is TGTGCCAGCAGTTACGGCTGGGGGGGGAATCAGCCCCAGCATTTT.

This CDR3 is CASSLAGAAAGNTIYF. DNA for the CDR3: TGCGCCAGCAGCTTGGCTGGGGCAGCAGCTGGAAACACCATATATTTT. The V call is TRBV5-1, the J call TRBJ1-3; D possibly corresponds to TRBD1 (5 bases). The CDR3 loop spans 16 amino acids. CDR1 SGHRS and CDR2 YFSETQ come from the germline V gene. V was clipped by 0 bases and J by 2 bases, with 12 bases between them. Full variable domain (outside the CDR3, taken from reference TRBV5-1 and TRBJ1-3): KAGVTQTPRYLIKTRGQQVTLSCSPISGHRSVSWYQQTPGQGLQFLFEYFSETQRNKGNFPGRFSGRQFSNSRSEMNVSTLELGDSALYLCASSLAGAAAGNTIYFGEGSWLTVV.

The gene calls are TRBV4-1 and TRBJ1-2; 9 nucleotides match TRBD1. CDR1 MGHRA and CDR2 YSYEKL come from the germline V gene. The CDR3 has 15 amino acids. The junction had 5 bases not matched to a gene; V was cut back by 2 bases and J by 4 bases. The CDR3 DNA reads as TGCGCCAGCAGCCAACTACAGGGGGCGGTCTATGGCTACACCTTC. It translates to CASSQLQGAVYGYTF.

The rearrangement joins TRBV7-2 to TRBJ1-2; TRBD1 aligns across 8 bases. The CDR3 has 17 amino acids. In germline, CDR1 is SGHTA, CDR2 FQGNSA. After removal of 4 bases from V and 4 bases from J, the junction contained 14 bases not matched to a gene. CDR3 sequence (DNA): TGTGCCAGCAGCTCACCATCGTCCCGGGACAGGCTCTATGGCTACACCTTC. Its protein product is CASSSPSSRDRLYGYTF.

This clone is a singleton in its sample. The V call is TRBV5-1, the J call TRBJ2-7, with 12 bases matching TRBD2. Germline CDR1 and CDR2: SGHRS and YFSETQ. Trimming took 4 bases from V and 5 from J; bases not matched to a gene: 4. The CDR3 length is 14 residues. CDR3 region: CASSPGLAGDEQYF. CDR3 nucleotides: TGCGCCAGCAGCCCGGGACTAGCGGGCGACGAGCAGTACTTC.

The chain links TRBV19 to TRBJ2-3, with TRBD2 matching over 9 bases. The V segment lost 4 bases and the J segment 0 bases; nucleotides outside the gene matches: 5. In germline, CDR1 is LNHDA, CDR2 SQIVND (reference sequence). The length of the CDR3 is 16 residues. This CDR3 reads CASSTLAGISTDTQYF. The CDR3 nucleotides are TGTGCCAGTAGTACTCTAGCGGGGATAAGCACAGATACGCAGTATTTT.

In its sample, this clone was seen once. The chain uses TRBV15 and TRBJ2-3; 8 nucleotides match TRBD1. This CDR3 is built from 16 residues. The V and J ends lost 3 bases and 1 base, in that order; junction bases with no gene match: 6. The germline CDR1 and CDR2 sequences are LNHNV and YYDKDF (reference sequence). In DNA form, the CDR3 reads TGTGCCACCAGCAGCCTCGGACAGGGACGCACAGATACGCAGTATTTT. Amino acids: CATSSLGQGRTDTQYF.

J is TRBJ2-7 and V is TRBV7-2; 10 positions agree with TRBD1. Germline assignment: CDR1 SGHTA and CDR2 FQGNSA. The V and J ends lost 4 bases and 0 bases, in that order; junction bases with no gene match: 9. The CDR3 length is 17 residues. The CDR3 DNA follows: TGTGCCAGCAGCTCCGAAGGGACAGGGGACAACTCCTACGAGCAGTACTTC. As protein: CASSSEGTGDNSYEQYF. Variable domain in full (rest from reference TRBV7-2 and TRBJ2-7): GAGVSQSPSNKVTEKGKDVELRCDPISGHTALYWYRQSLGQGLEFLIYFQGNSAPDKSGLPSDRFSAERTGGSVSTLTIQRTQQEDSAVYLCASSSEGTGDNSYEQYFGPGTRLTVT.

The V and J genes are TRBV6-5 and TRBJ1-6; a weak D match, TRBD1 (6 bases). Germline V CDR1 and CDR2: MNHEY, SVGAGI. Trimming left V 5 bases short and J 8 bases short, with 13 bases between. CDR3 length: 14 residues. CDR3 residues: CASSGDRMDSPLHF. The CDR3 bases are TGTGCCAGCAGTGGAGACAGGATGGATTCACCCCTCCACTTT.

V and J are TRBV12-5 and TRBJ2-1; possibly TRBD2 for D (5 bases). V shed 1 base and J shed 2 bases, with 9 bases lying between them. Germline values: CDR1 LGHNT, CDR2 FRNRAP. The CDR3 has 15 residues. CDR3 sequence (DNA): TGTGCTAGTGGTTTGGGTAGCGTGGCCTACAATGAGCAGTTCTTC. Translated: CASGLGSVAYNEQFF.

The V call is TRBV18, the J call TRBJ2-7, with 10 bases lining up with TRBD1. This CDR3 comprises 14 residues. V trimming: 7 bases; J trimming: 3 bases; junction bases outside the gene matches: 6. Germline CDR1 KGHSH, CDR2 LQKENI. This CDR3 is CASYDGQGVYEQYF. In DNA, the CDR3 is TGTGCCAGCTACGACGGACAGGGGGTCTACGAGCAGTACTTC.